The 10 T cell receptor beta chains below were found in one sample sequenced in a study of low-dose radiotherapy and immunotherapy resistance in tumors. Time point specified: after trial treatment. As to treatment: LDRT plus nivolumab, ipilimumab, low-dose cyclophosphamide and aspirin (RACIN trial). Alpha and beta chains were covered, as first-strand cDNA relied on TRAV- and TRBV-specific primers. TCRs underwent about 20 PCR cycles of amplification with a constant-region primer and V-primer adapter. Using its own MiXCR run on the reads, TCRdb lists one record per CDR3 protein. The data contain 95,000 to 100,000 distinct CDR3 sequences, around 20% of them singletons. The sample was PBMCs, taken after low-dose radiotherapy plus immunotherapy. Receptors were obtained from a male donor with prostate cancer.

CDR3 nucleotide sequence: TGTGCCAGCTCACCCGGGACAGATCAGCCCCAGCATTTT. Translated, it gives CASSPGTDQPQHF. The V gene is TRBV18, the J gene TRBJ1-5; the match to TRBD1 covers 7 bases. Germline V gene data show CDR1 as KGHSH and CDR2 as LQKENI. This CDR3 spans 13 amino acids. The ends lost 3 bases at V and 5 bases at J; junction bases unmatched: 1.

This clonotype was seen many times. The J gene is TRBJ2-7, the V gene TRBV2, with 8 nucleotides matching TRBD2. From germline, CDR1 is SNHLY and CDR2 FYNNEI. The V and J ends lost 7 bases and 2 bases, in that order; junction bases with no gene match: 7. The CDR3 is made up of 14 amino acids. This CDR3 is CASIRGLETYEQYF. DNA of the CDR3: TGTGCCAGCATCCGGGGACTAGAGACCTACGAGCAGTACTTC.

Concerning this clonotype: It is unclear where the CDR3 begins or ends on the DNA, so no DNA is shown, and the CDR3 is as TCRdb lists it. The V gene is TRBV7-2, the J gene TRBJ2-7; the table's D gene call, TRBD2, was not cross checked with the DNA. The CDR3 is 23 amino acids in total, end residues counted. Germline loops: CDR1 SGHTA, CDR2 FQGNSA. The CDR3 loop is CASSFYICSARDRASGTTYEQYF.

This chain connects TRBV7-8 to TRBJ1-1, with no clear D. The germline V gene encodes CDR1 SGHVS and CDR2 FQNEAQ. The CDR3 contains 14 residues. Trimming pared 0 bases from V and 5 bases from J, leaving 10 bases between. The DNA for the CDR3 is TGTGCCAGCAGCTTAGCCTCGGACGGTACTGAAGCTTTCTTT. It codes for CASSLASDGTEAFF.

This chain uses TRBV5-4 with TRBJ1-1; 8 nucleotides line up with TRBD1. The CDR3 extends over 16 amino acids. CDR1 and CDR2 from the germline V gene are SGHNT and YYREEE (reference sequence). V was clipped by 6 bases and J by 1 base; unmatched bases: 11. The CDR3 DNA reads TGTGCCAGCAACCGAAGGACAGGGACCAGGAACACTGAAGCTTTCTTT. This sequence encodes CASNRRTGTRNTEAFF.

This clonotype was recorded a few times. This rearrangement joins TRBV19 to TRBJ2-2; D possibly corresponds to TRBD1 (5 bases). Germline assignment: CDR1 LNHDA and CDR2 SQIVND (reference sequence). CDR3 length: 14 amino acids. Trimming cost V 5 bases and J 6 bases, with 13 bases left between them. The CDR3 reads CASSPADTPGELFF. The CDR3 DNA reads as TGTGCCAGTAGTCCCGCGGACACTCCCGGGGAGCTGTTTTTT.

Many counts were recorded for this clonotype. The V call is TRBV2, the J call TRBJ1-5; D gene uncertain. This CDR3 comprises 11 residues. Germline values: CDR1 SNHLY, CDR2 FYNNEI. V lost 3 bases to trimming and J lost 11 bases, with 8 bases between them. CDR3 bases: TGTGCCAGCAGTGATACAGCGGCCCAGCATTTT. The encoded protein is CASSDTAAQHF.

This clonotype has ten or more counts. V usage is TRBV7-3 and J usage is TRBJ2-3, with unresolved D. Germline loops: CDR1 SGHTA, CDR2 FQGTGA. Trimming took 4 bases from V and 4 from J, leaving 9 bases between them. The CDR3 extends over 13 amino acids. CDR3 protein: CASSSTPPDTQYF. DNA for the CDR3: TGTGCCAGCAGCTCCACGCCCCCAGATACGCAGTATTTT.

This clonotype showed up many times. This chain links TRBV19 with TRBJ1-2, with D perhaps TRBD1 (5 bases). Trimming took 5 bases from V and 4 from J, leaving 17 bases between them. Germline lookup yields CDR1 LNHDA and CDR2 SQIVND (reference sequence). This CDR3 has 15 residues. The CDR3 loop reads CASSPTEPVSYGYTF. In DNA, the CDR3 is TGTGCCAGTAGTCCGACAGAACCCGTTTCCTATGGCTACACCTTC.

This clonotype was picked up many times. The rearrangement links TRBV2 to TRBJ2-1, with 8 bases that match TRBD2. Germline CDR1 is SNHLY and CDR2 is FYNNEI. Trimming removed 2 bases from V and 7 bases from J; junction bases left unmatched: 7. The CDR3 consists of 15 residues. The CDR3 DNA reads as TGTGCCAGCAGTGAAAGGCGGGGGGACTGGAATGAGCAGTTCTTC. It translates to CASSERRGDWNEQFF.